This T cell receptor (beta chain) appears in the sequencing data of a study of T cells in narcolepsy. Study-level background: Healthy controls were enrolled alongside patients with narcolepsy type 1 or type 2. Study outcomes and limitations: Autoreactive clone sequences were missing from some blood memory CD4+ repertoires. Blood of same and different patients, but not healthy controls, reportedly held recurring autoreactive clonotypes. Comparing one patient's CSF and blood CD4+ clonotypes highlighted HCRT- and TRIB2-specific autoreactive clonotypes.

The CDR3 length is 14 residues. Germline-derived CDR1 and CDR2 are MNHNY and SVGAGI (reference sequence). V lost 8 bases, J lost 0 bases, and 11 bases lay in between. Assay used: immunoSEQ multiplex PCR; TCRdb lists only in-frame clones, some missing. This sample has around 31,000 clones; around 80% occur once, and the top ten carry 1.2%. The count of this clone is one. Its antigen is not known. The sample taken for sequencing was CD45RA- memory CD4+ T cells from PBMCs. The J gene is TRBJ2-1, the V gene TRBV6-6, with D uncertain. The TCR originated in a human donor with narcolepsy. The CDR3 DNA follows: TGTGCCAGCGACGGGCCTTCCTCCTACAATGAGCAGTTCTTC. Protein sequence: CASDGPSSYNEQFF.